Each of the 2 T cell receptor beta chains below was sequenced from the same sample in a study of beta chain features in type 1 diabetes. Overall study results and limits: When Type 1 diabetes patients were examined, their TCRB CDR3s proved moderately but significantly shorter in all four CD4+ subsets.

No antigens are known for them. All of the isolated RNA was reverse transcribed, so expressed TCRB transcripts were sequenced. The table came from immunoSEQ multiplex PCR; TCRdb's copy has only in-frame clones and leaves some out. Of 310,000 or so clones listed, roughly a tenth were seen once; the top ten hold around 1%. Sequenced sample: central memory CD4+ T cells from blood. Receptor source: a man under 40 with type 1 diabetes.

The chain recombines TRBV5-6 with TRBJ2-1, with a tentative D call TRBD1 (5 bases). V lost 0 bases and J 7 bases, leaving 11 bases between the germline ends. CDR3 length equals 14 residues. From germline, CDR1 is SGHDT and CDR2 YYEEEE. CDR3 sequence reads: CASSLGRVLNEQFF. The DNA of the CDR3 is TGTGCCAGCAGCTTGGGCAGGGTTTTAAATGAGCAGTTCTTC.

The table lists this clone with a few counts. The V gene is TRBV5-1, the J gene TRBJ2-1; 11 positions agree with TRBD2. With V trimmed by 6 bases and J by 6 bases, 8 bases remained unmatched. Germline lookup yields CDR1 SGHRS and CDR2 YFSETQ. This CDR3 is 15 amino acids long. The CDR3 region has the DNA TGCGCCAGCACCCTGCTAGCGGGGGGCTCCAATGAGCAGTTCTTC. Translated, it gives CASTLLAGGSNEQFF. Using reference TRBV5-1 and TRBJ2-1 for the parts outside the CDR3, the full variable domain is KAGVTQTPRYLIKTRGQQVTLSCSPISGHRSVSWYQQTPGQGLQFLFEYFSETQRNKGNFPGRFSGRQFSNSRSEMNVSTLELGDSALYLCASTLLAGGSNEQFFGPGTRLTVL.